This T cell receptor beta chain was captured by sequencing in a study of lung T cells in sarcoidosis with Löfgren's syndrome. Study results and limitations: TRAV12-1 and TRBV2 were reportedly most expanded in Löfgren's patients.

V dropped 3 bases and J dropped 1; count of bases not matched to a gene: 3. CDR1 MDHEN and CDR2 SYDVKM come from the germline V gene. The CDR3 is made up of 15 amino acids. Of note for this clonotype: Its antigen remains unknown. Given a much more abundant clone one base away, this may be a read error.

TCRdb itself ran the reads through MiXCR, one entry per CDR3 protein. Of under 25,000 distinct CDR3 sequences in the sample, about 21% were seen once. The sequence came from a human donor with sarcoidosis (Löfgren's syndrome or another form), or a control subject (not recorded which). Sequences were obtained from CD4+ T cells from bronchoalveolar lavage. The rearrangement links TRBV28 to TRBJ2-7, with 10 nucleotides matching TRBD2. CDR3 sequence reads: CASSFELAGSYEQYF. The CDR3 region has the DNA TGTGCCAGCAGTTTCGAACTAGCGGGGTCCTACGAGCAGTACTTC.